This TCR beta chain was sequenced in a study of T cells after yellow fever vaccination. Study summary: Any fraction with a low cell number was prepared using SMART-Seq v4 Ultra Low Input.

This CDR3 has 14 amino acids. The V and J ends lost 1 base and 0 bases respectively, with 3 bases between them. Germline V gene lookup returns CDR1 SGHTA and CDR2 FQGNSA. Study-wide points: Faster peaking, at day 5 versus 15, marked a secondary response that was weaker. Subsequent booster samples again held most clones from primary vaccination (96% CD4, 85% to 90% CD8).

This clonotype was observed many times. Its matching antigen is unknown. TCRdb re-analysed the 5' RACE reads in MiXCR, keeping a single row per CDR3 protein. Here the sample spans about 200,000 distinct CDR3 sequences, 3% to 3.5% being singletons. This specimen was CD4+ T cells sorted from PBMCs, taken 10 days after the yellow fever booster vaccination. This TCR was recovered from a man between 18 and 35 years old who received the YFV17D yellow fever vaccine. The chain couples TRBV7-2 to TRBJ2-2, with unresolved D. CDR3 nucleotide sequence: TGTGCCAGCAGCTTAGAACCGAACACCGGGGAGCTGTTTTTT. This codes for CASSLEPNTGELFF.